The rows below give T cell receptor beta chains drawn from one sample of a study of shared clonotypes between healthy human individuals. The assay was immunoSEQ multiplex PCR, and TCRdb's table has in-frame clones only and misses some. The sample records about 680,000 clones, just over 90% being singletons. The material sequenced was naive CD8+ T cells sorted from blood. Source of these receptors: a man aged 30 to 45 in good health. Both conserved end residues are part of each CDR3. The D gene is left open where the match is weak. Clone size is not always given. Where it is, it says once, few, many or a class for expanded clones.

CDR3 DNA	CDR3 protein	D gene	clone size	V gene	J gene	CDR3 length
TGTGCCAGCAGCGTAGACTTGGGCTCCTACAATGAGCAGTTCTTC	CASSVDLGSYNEQFF	-	-	TRBV9	TRBJ2-1	15
TGTGCCATTGGACGGACTATGAACACTGAAGCTTTCTTT	CAIGRTMNTEAFF	-	-	TRBV10-3	TRBJ1-1	13
TGCGCCAGCAGCCAAGGACTATCGAGCTCCTACAATGAGCAGTTCTTC	CASSQGLSSSYNEQFF	-	-	TRBV4-1	TRBJ2-1	16
TGTGCCAGCAGACGCCCTAGCGGCCATTTCCCCTACAATGAGCAGTTCTTC	CASRRPSGHFPYNEQFF	TRBD2	-	TRBV7-9	TRBJ2-1	17
TGTGCCAGCAGCAACATAAGAGGGAACTATGGCTACACCTTC	CASSNIRGNYGYTF	-	-	TRBV7-9	TRBJ1-2	14
TGCGCCAGCAGCCAAGATCGGACTAGCGGGATCTACAATGAGCAGTTCTTC	CASSQDRTSGIYNEQFF	TRBD2	-	TRBV4-3	TRBJ2-1	17
TGTGCTAGCAGCCCGTTCGACCTAGCGGGAGCAGATACGCAGTATTTT	CASSPFDLAGADTQYF	TRBD2	-	TRBV7-7	TRBJ2-3	16
TGCAGCGGCGATGAGGGGCCTCAAGAGACCCAGTACTTC	CSGDEGPQETQYF	-	-	TRBV29-1	TRBJ2-5	13
TGTGCCAGCAGCGTAGCGTCTTCTGGGGCCTACGAGCAGTACTTC	CASSVASSGAYEQYF	-	-	TRBV9	TRBJ2-7	15
TGTGCCAGCAGTTTACAGTCAGGGCGAGGGGGCTACACCTTC	CASSLQSGRGGYTF	-	-	TRBV27	TRBJ1-2	14
TGTGCCAGTAGTATTACCCGGGAAAGGCAGTATTTT	CASSITRERQYF	-	-	TRBV19	TRBJ2-3	12
TGCGCCAGCAGCTTGAGGATGGCACTAGCGGGATCACAGGAGCAGTTCTTC	CASSLRMALAGSQEQFF	TRBD2	-	TRBV5-1	TRBJ2-1	17
TGTGCCAGCAGCCCCAGTGAGGGCACAGATACGCAGTATTTT	CASSPSEGTDTQYF	-	-	TRBV7-9	TRBJ2-3	14
TGCGCCAGCAGCCAAGATCCAGAAGAGACCCAGTACTTC	CASSQDPEETQYF	-	-	TRBV4-1	TRBJ2-5	13
TGCAGCGTTGAAGGGGGCCGAGGCACTGAAGCTTTCTTT	CSVEGGRGTEAFF	-	-	TRBV29-1	TRBJ1-1	13
TGTGCCAGCAGCTTGGTACAGGGAAACTATGGCTACACCTTC	CASSLVQGNYGYTF	-	-	TRBV5-4	TRBJ1-2	14
TGTGCCAGCAGTCCCCCCCGGAATGAGCAGTTCTTC	CASSPPRNEQFF	-	-	TRBV2	TRBJ2-1	12
TGTGCCAGCAGCGGACCCTCCGGGACAGCTCACACAGATACGCAGTATTTT	CASSGPSGTAHTDTQYF	TRBD1	-	TRBV9	TRBJ2-3	17
TGTGCCACAGCCAAACAGGGGAACAATCAGCCCCAGCATTTT	CATAKQGNNQPQHF	TRBD1	-	TRBV15	TRBJ1-5	14
TGTGCCAGCAGTGAATGGATGGCGGACGACCGACGGGACTTC	CASSEWMADDRRDF	-	-	TRBV25-1	TRBJ2-7	14
TGTGCCAGTAGGCTAGCGGGAGGTAGGGACTCCTACAATGAGCAGTTCTTC	CASRLAGGRDSYNEQFF	TRBD2	-	TRBV19	TRBJ2-1	17
TGTGCCAGCAGCTCCCGGGACAAATACACCGGGGAGCTGTTTTTT	CASSSRDKYTGELFF	-	-	TRBV11-2	TRBJ2-2	15
TGCGCCAGCAGCTTTTTGGGGGCAGATACGCAGTATTTT	CASSFLGADTQYF	-	-	TRBV5-1	TRBJ2-3	13
TGTGCCAGCAGCCAGGATGAGGGCACCGGGGAGCTGTTTTTT	CASSQDEGTGELFF	-	-	TRBV4-2	TRBJ2-2	14
TGTGCCAGCAGTTACTCCGGGACCCCCCTCTACAATGAGCAGTTCTTC	CASSYSGTPLYNEQFF	-	once	TRBV6-5	TRBJ2-1	16
TGCAGCGTTGAAAGAGAGGGAAAACGAGGCTACACCTTC	CSVEREGKRGYTF	-	-	TRBV29-1	TRBJ1-2	13
TGTGCCAGCAGCCGACTATTAGGGACGGACACTGAAGCTTTCTTT	CASSRLLGTDTEAFF	-	once	TRBV7-9	TRBJ1-1	15
TGTGCCAGCAGCGTATCGGGAGCCAAGTCGGCGGATACGCAGTATTTT	CASSVSGAKSADTQYF	-	-	TRBV9	TRBJ2-3	16
TGTGCCAGTAGCCCTAGCATGGACAATGAGCAGTTCTTC	CASSPSMDNEQFF	-	-	TRBV19	TRBJ2-1	13
TGTGCCAGCAGAACAGGGGGCAGGCAGCCCCAGCATTTT	CASRTGGRQPQHF	TRBD1	-	TRBV2	TRBJ1-5	13
TGTGCCAGCAGCTTCGGTCTGGATACGCAGTATTTT	CASSFGLDTQYF	-	-	TRBV11-2	TRBJ2-3	12
TGTGCCAGCAGCCCTGACGCCCCGACAGATACGCAGTATTTT	CASSPDAPTDTQYF	-	-	TRBV6-5	TRBJ2-3	14
TGCAGCGTTGAAGGAGACAGTGCCGAGCAGTACTTC	CSVEGDSAEQYF	-	-	TRBV29-1	TRBJ2-7	12
TGTGCCAGCAGTGGTTGGGACACTGAAGCTTTCTTT	CASSGWDTEAFF	-	few	TRBV2	TRBJ1-1	12
TGTGCCAGCAGCTTAGTCCAGGGGGAAGGCTACACCTTC	CASSLVQGEGYTF	TRBD1	-	TRBV7-9	TRBJ1-2	13
TGTGCCAGCAGCCCACGGACAGGGGGCAGAGATACGCAGTATTTT	CASSPRTGGRDTQYF	TRBD1	-	TRBV9	TRBJ2-3	15
TGCAGCGTTGAGGACAGGGTAGATCAAAACATTCAGTACTTC	CSVEDRVDQNIQYF	TRBD1	-	TRBV29-1	TRBJ2-4	14
TGTGCCAGTAGTAGCTACAATGAGCAGTTCTTC	CASSSYNEQFF	-	few	TRBV19	TRBJ2-1	11
TGCGCCAGCAGTGAGGCAGGGACCCAAGAGACCCAGTACTTC	CASSEAGTQETQYF	-	-	TRBV10-1	TRBJ2-5	14
TGTGCCAGCAGTCCCCTGCACGAGGCAGAGACCCAGTACTTC	CASSPLHEAETQYF	-	once	TRBV28	TRBJ2-5	14
TGTGCCAGCAGCTTAAAGGGACAGGGTTTTGGAAACACCATATATTTT	CASSLKGQGFGNTIYF	TRBD1	-	TRBV7-9	TRBJ1-3	16
TGTGCCAGCAGTGGACTCAGGGGAGTCGATGAGCAGTTCTTC	CASSGLRGVDEQFF	-	-	TRBV6-6	TRBJ2-1	14
TGTGCCTGGAGTGTGAACAGCTACAATGAGCAGTTCTTC	CAWSVNSYNEQFF	-	-	TRBV30	TRBJ2-1	13
TGCGCCAGCAGCTTGGACTGGGCCGGTGGCGAAAAACTGTTTTTT	CASSLDWAGGEKLFF	-	-	TRBV5-1	TRBJ1-4	15
TGTGCCAGCAGTGCTTCTCTAGCGGGAGGCGGCAATGAGCAGTTCTTC	CASSASLAGGGNEQFF	TRBD2	-	TRBV2	TRBJ2-1	16
TGTGCCAGGCCTCAGGCAGTTACCTACGAGCAGTACTTC	CARPQAVTYEQYF	-	-	TRBV7-5	TRBJ2-7	13
TGCGCCAGCAGCCAAGGTAGACTAGCGGGAGACGAGCAGTACTTC	CASSQGRLAGDEQYF	TRBD2	-	TRBV4-1	TRBJ2-7	15
TGTGCCAGCAGGGACCGGGACAGTATTAGAGAGAGCTACGAGCAGTACTTC	CASRDRDSIRESYEQYF	TRBD1	-	TRBV28	TRBJ2-7	17
TGCGCCAGCAGTTCAATAGATAACGACTACGAGCAGTACTTC	CASSSIDNDYEQYF	-	-	TRBV5-1	TRBJ2-7	14